This T cell receptor beta chain was sequenced for a study of control samples from healthy donors and cancer patients. Germline values: CDR1 SGHTA, CDR2 FQGNSA. This CDR3 is 13 amino acids long. V was trimmed by 4 bases and J by 4 bases, leaving 10 bases between them. Profiling relied on immunoSEQ multiplex PCR, and the TCRdb table lists in-frame clones only, not all of them. The repertoire has fewer than 200,000 clones, roughly 90% of them found once; the top ten carry about 1.4%. Sequencing was done on a sample of blood. This chain links TRBV7-2 with TRBJ1-2; D not resolved. This TCR came from a woman in her 50s in good health. In DNA form, the CDR3 reads TGTGCCAGCAGCTCCGCCTCCCCCTATGGCTACACCTTC. This gives the protein CASSSASPYGYTF.